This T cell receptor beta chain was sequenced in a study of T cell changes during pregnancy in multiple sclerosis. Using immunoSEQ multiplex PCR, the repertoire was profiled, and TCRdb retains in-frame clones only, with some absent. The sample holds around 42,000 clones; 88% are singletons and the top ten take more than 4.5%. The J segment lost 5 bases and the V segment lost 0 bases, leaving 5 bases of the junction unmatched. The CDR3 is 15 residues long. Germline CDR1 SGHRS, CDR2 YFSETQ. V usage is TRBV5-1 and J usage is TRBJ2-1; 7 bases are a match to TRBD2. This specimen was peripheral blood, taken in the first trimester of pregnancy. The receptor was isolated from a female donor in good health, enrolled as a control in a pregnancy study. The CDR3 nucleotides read TGCGCCAGCAGCTTGGCGGGAGGACTTCACAATGAGCAGTTCTTC. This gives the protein CASSLAGGLHNEQFF. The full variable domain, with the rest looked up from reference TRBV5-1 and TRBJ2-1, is KAGVTQTPRYLIKTRGQQVTLSCSPISGHRSVSWYQQTPGQGLQFLFEYFSETQRNKGNFPGRFSGRQFSNSRSEMNVSTLELGDSALYLCASSLAGGLHNEQFFGPGTRLTVL.